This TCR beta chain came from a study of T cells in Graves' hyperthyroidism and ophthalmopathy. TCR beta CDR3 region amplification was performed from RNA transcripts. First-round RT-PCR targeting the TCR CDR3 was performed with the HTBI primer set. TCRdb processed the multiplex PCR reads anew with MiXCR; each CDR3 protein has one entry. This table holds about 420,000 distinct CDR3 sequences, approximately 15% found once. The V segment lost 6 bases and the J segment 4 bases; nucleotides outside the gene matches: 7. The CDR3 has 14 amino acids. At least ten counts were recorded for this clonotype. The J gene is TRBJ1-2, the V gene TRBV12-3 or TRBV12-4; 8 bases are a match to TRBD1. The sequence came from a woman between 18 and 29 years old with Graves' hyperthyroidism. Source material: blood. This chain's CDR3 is CASSSRDRLYGYTF. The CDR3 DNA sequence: TGTGCCAGCAGCTCTAGGGACAGGCTCTATGGCTACACCTTC.